Listed here is a single T cell receptor (beta chain). This clone is a singleton in its sample. Its antigen is still unknown. It has no much larger one-base neighbor in the sample; base qualities were not kept. Sorted unstimulated T cells and proliferating T cells recovered from mixed lymphocyte reactions were subjected to TCRbeta CDR3 sequencing. Fresh whole blood from some eleven HLA-typed healthy donors was used to isolate PBMCs. Unstimulated CD4+ non-regulatory T cells were FACS-sorted to map the origin of alloreactive clones. The record originates from a study of siplizumab effects on memory and regulatory T cells (dated by TCRdb to the late 2010s). General notes on the study: The study examined how the anti-CD2 antibody siplizumab affects alloreactive T-cell subsets in allogeneic mixed lymphocyte reactions built from human PBMCs.

Receptor libraries were prepared by the immunoSEQ multiplex PCR assay. Some 9.9 x 10^4 TCR templates per sample were assayed by the deep sequencing platform. Genomic DNA extracted from sorted T cells was used for TCRbeta CDR3 sequencing. The study's processing was this. The R programming language was used for clonal analysis of the TCRbeta CDR3 data. Alloreactive CD4+ and CD8+ clones were defined by comparing unstimulated samples with post-reaction CFSE-low samples. Regulatory or non-regulatory origin of alloreactive CD4+ clones was assigned by matching sequences to the sorted unstimulated Treg and non-Treg repertoires. TCRdb provides this immuneACCESS table in a form limited to in-frame rearrangements. Some clones are lacking; in checked studies, under half of them reflect an unresolved V gene, and why the rest are absent is not known. The V and J calls and the clone size are those of that table, but D and trimming were determined from the DNA. For this sample the table gives around 100,000 clones, of which approximately 94% were detected only once. The ten largest clones capture roughly 1.4% of the sample.

Study-wide conclusions, independent of this receptor: Unstimulated naive T cells appeared to be more diverse than memory T cells, and naive cells seemed to make a substantial contribution to the alloresponse. Among mappable alloreactive CD4+ clones, an average Treg-derived fraction of over 60% was observed with siplizumab, compared with 26.9% in control reactions. No functional confirmation was obtained for the suppressive function of proliferating Tregs from siplizumab cultures. Because sequences below about 10^-5 frequency were poorly captured, only a minor fraction of alloreactive clones could be mapped to unstimulated subsets. Siplizumab significantly reduced the cumulative frequency of alloreactive sequences traceable to unstimulated CD4+ memory T cells. About 80-97% of proliferating CD4+ or CD8+ clones could not be given a naive or memory phenotype.

Trimmed from V: 4 bases; trimmed from J: 3 bases; junction bases lacking a gene match: 4. Based on the germline V gene, the CDR1 and CDR2 sequences are SGHTS and YDEGEE. CDR3 length: 15 amino acids, cysteine to phenylalanine. Just the 45-base CDR3 DNA is kept, in frame starting at base 1. The rearrangement joined TRBV5-8 to TRBJ2-6, with 7 bases in between that match TRBD1. Sequenced input: non-Treg CD4+ T cells sorted from blood. The cell subset or site label of this sample denotes: FACS-sorted unstimulated CD4+ non-regulatory T cells. The receptor was isolated from a human donor in good health. The DNA is TGTGCCAGCAGCCGGACAGGAAATGGGGCCAACGTCCTGACTTTC. Its protein is CASSRTGNGANVLTF.